This TCR beta chain appears in the sequencing data of a study of CD8+ T cells in alopecia areata. Study results and caveats: Scalp samples also yield sequences from resident alphabeta T cells of normal skin.

The V gene's germline CDR1 is SGHDT and CDR2 YYEEEE. The CDR3 consists of 12 residues. Trimming left V 4 bases short and J 0 bases short, with 4 bases between. Investigators sorted PBMCs to obtain both CD4+ and CD8+ T cells. Extraction and reverse transcription of RNA yielded cDNA as the sequencing template. TCRdb keeps only in-frame clones here, not all; method: immunoSEQ multiplex PCR. The sample has fewer than 70,000 clones; 44% are singletons. About this clone itself: Its antigen is unknown.

The sequence was obtained from a human donor with alopecia areata. V usage is TRBV5-6 and J usage is TRBJ1-1; D ambiguous. What was sequenced was NKG2D-low CD8+ T cells sorted from blood. CDR3 in DNA: TGTGCCAGCAGCGGGATGAACACTGAAGCTTTCTTT. Translated: CASSGMNTEAFF.